This is a list of T cell receptor beta chains from one sample in a study of shared clonotypes between healthy human individuals. TCRdb's table, derived via immunoSEQ multiplex PCR, lists solely in-frame clones and lacks some. Among around 2,000,000 clones, roughly 91% were seen once, and the ten largest hold about 1.5%. Sequencing was done on a sample of naive CD8+ T cells from PBMCs. These receptors came from a man aged 18 to 30 in good health. Some clones in this sample may be carry-over from other donors' samples. CDR3s include the opening cysteine and the closing phenylalanine or tryptophan. Fields, in order: V gene, D gene, CDR3 length, clone size, J gene, CDR3 DNA, CDR3 protein. The D gene is left open where the match is weak. Expanded clones get a size class; other rows say once, few or many, or leave the size out.

TRBV10-1	TRBD2	16	once	TRBJ2-2	TGCGCCAGCAGTGAGTCGCGCGGGAGGTCAATTGGGGAGCTGTTTTTT	CASSESRGRSIGELFF
TRBV7-9	NA	13	NA	TRBJ1-2	TGTGCCAGCAGCTATGGGGAAGGGTATGGCTACACCTTC	CASSYGEGYGYTF
TRBV7-9	NA	14	NA	TRBJ2-5	TGTGCCAGCAGCTCTGTAACGATCCGGGAGACCCAGTACTTC	CASSSVTIRETQYF
TRBV13	NA	17	NA	TRBJ1-3	TGTGCCAGCAGTCCCCTAGGGGCCCTTGACTCTGGAAACACCATATATTTT	CASSPLGALDSGNTIYF
TRBV5-6	TRBD2	18	NA	TRBJ2-6	TGTGCCAGCAGCTTGTACGGGGGGGCCCTCTCTGGGGCCAACGTCCTGACTTTC	CASSLYGGALSGANVLTF
TRBV27	NA	14	NA	TRBJ2-3	TGTGCCAGCAGTTCTCGGGTGTCCCCGGATACGCAGTATTTT	CASSSRVSPDTQYF
TRBV27	NA	14	NA	TRBJ2-2	TGTGCCAGCAGTTTGGTTACGAACACCGGGGAGCTGTTTTTT	CASSLVTNTGELFF
TRBV4-1	NA	13	NA	TRBJ1-3	TGCGCCAGCAGTCTAGGACTCGTCGAGTCGATATATTTT	CASSLGLVESIYF
TRBV28	NA	15	NA	TRBJ2-3	TGTGCCAGCAGTTTTCCTCGGAAGCTTGTAGATACGCAGTATTTT	CASSFPRKLVDTQYF
TRBV13	NA	13	once	TRBJ2-7	TGTGCCAGCAGCTCCGGGAGTCCCTACGAGCAGTACTTC	CASSSGSPYEQYF
TRBV7-6	TRBD2	15	NA	TRBJ2-1	TGTGCCAGCAGGATAGGGACTAGCGGGAATGTTGAGCAGTTCTTC	CASRIGTSGNVEQFF
TRBV7-9	NA	15	NA	TRBJ2-3	TGTGCCAGCAGCTTAACACTAGCCGGGACAGATACGCAGTATTTT	CASSLTLAGTDTQYF
TRBV19	NA	13	NA	TRBJ2-1	TGTGCCAGTAGTATTCTAGCAGGCAATGAGCAGTTCTTC	CASSILAGNEQFF
TRBV29-1	NA	15	NA	TRBJ2-7	TGCAGCGTTGAAAACCCAACAGGGCTGACCTACGAGCAGTACTTC	CSVENPTGLTYEQYF
TRBV27	TRBD1	11	NA	TRBJ2-1	TGTGCCAGCAGTTCCGGGACAGGGACGTTCTTC	CASSSGTGTFF
TRBV11-2	TRBD1	15	NA	TRBJ2-7	TGTGCCAGCAGCTTAACCGGGACAGGGATATACGAGCAGTACTTC	CASSLTGTGIYEQYF
TRBV9	TRBD2	14	NA	TRBJ2-7	TGTGCCAGCAGCGTAGGGACTAGCGGTAACGAGCAGTACTTC	CASSVGTSGNEQYF
TRBV5-6	NA	16	NA	TRBJ2-1	TGTGCCAGCAGCTTGGATATACGGGATCCCTACAATGAGCAGTTCTTC	CASSLDIRDPYNEQFF
TRBV30	NA	13	NA	TRBJ1-2	TGTGCCTGGGGTGAGACAGGTGCCTATGGCTACACCTTC	CAWGETGAYGYTF
TRBV7-9	TRBD1	14	NA	TRBJ2-7	TGTGCCAGCAGCTACGACAGGGGAGAGGACGAGCAGTACTTC	CASSYDRGEDEQYF
TRBV11-3	TRBD2	17	NA	TRBJ2-2	TGTGCCAGCAGCTCCAGGGTCGCGGGAGTAGGCACCGGGGAGCTGTTTTTT	CASSSRVAGVGTGELFF
TRBV7-3	TRBD2	15	NA	TRBJ2-1	TGTGCCAGCAGCTCACTAGCGGGACCGAGGAATGAGCAGTTCTTC	CASSSLAGPRNEQFF
TRBV6-1	NA	12	NA	TRBJ2-7	TGTGCCAGCTTATTACAGGGAAACGAGCAGTACTTC	CASLLQGNEQYF
TRBV13	NA	12	NA	TRBJ2-7	TGTGCCAGCAGCTTACAGGGAAACGAGCAGTACTTC	CASSLQGNEQYF
TRBV9	NA	13	once	TRBJ2-2	TGTGCCAGCAGCACAAGCAGCACCGGGGAGCTGTTTTTT	CASSTSSTGELFF
TRBV10-3	NA	16	NA	TRBJ2-3	TGTGCCATCAGCGATCCGGGACCCTCTAGCACAGATACGCAGTATTTT	CAISDPGPSSTDTQYF
TRBV9	NA	15	once	TRBJ2-1	TGTGCCAGCAGCGTAGAGGGGCGTCCCTACAATGAGCAGTTCTTC	CASSVEGRPYNEQFF
TRBV28	TRBD1	16	NA	TRBJ1-2	TGTGCCAGCAGTTGGGCGGCGGGCAGGGGGAACTATGGCTACACCTTC	CASSWAAGRGNYGYTF
TRBV7-9	NA	15	NA	TRBJ1-2	TGTGCCAGCAGCTTCCTTCCGAGCGGGGACTATGGCTACACCTTC	CASSFLPSGDYGYTF
TRBV4-1	NA	18	NA	TRBJ2-2	TGCGCCAGCAGCCAAGAAGGGGTAGTAGTAAGTTCCCCCGGGGAGCTGTTTTTT	CASSQEGVVVSSPGELFF
TRBV6-6	NA	14	NA	TRBJ1-5	TGTGCCAGCAGTTCCAGGGGCGACAATCAGCCCCAGCATTTT	CASSSRGDNQPQHF
TRBV27	TRBD1	16	NA	TRBJ2-7	TGTGCCAGCAGTTTATCGACAGGGGAATCCCTCCTCGAGCAGTACTTC	CASSLSTGESLLEQYF
TRBV19	TRBD2	17	NA	TRBJ2-1	TGTGCCAGTAGTCGGGTCGGGCTAGCGGCACCCTACAATGAGCAGTTCTTC	CASSRVGLAAPYNEQFF
TRBV19	TRBD1	14	NA	TRBJ2-7	TGTGCCAGTAGGGGCTGGGGACAGGGGGACGAGCAGTACTTC	CASRGWGQGDEQYF
TRBV9	NA	14	once	TRBJ2-3	TGTGCCAGCACTCCAGGAGCGGACACAGATACGCAGTATTTT	CASTPGADTDTQYF
TRBV4-2	NA	17	NA	TRBJ2-2	TGTGCCAGCAGCCCCGAGGGATCTAGCGCGAACACCGGGGAGCTGTTTTTT	CASSPEGSSANTGELFF
TRBV2	TRBD2	16	NA	TRBJ2-1	TGTGCCAGCTGGGCGGGGGCTAGCGGGAGCTCAGATGAGCAGTTCTTC	CASWAGASGSSDEQFF
TRBV11-2	TRBD1	14	NA	TRBJ2-7	TGTGCCAGCAGCGTGGCCGGGGACAGCTACGAGCAGTACTTC	CASSVAGDSYEQYF
TRBV29-1	TRBD1	12	NA	TRBJ1-2	TGCAGCGCTTGGACAGGGAAGAGCGGCTACACCTTC	CSAWTGKSGYTF
TRBV28	NA	15	once	TRBJ1-1	TGTGCCAGCAGTTTATGGGCAGGCATGAACACTGAAGCTTTCTTT	CASSLWAGMNTEAFF
TRBV7-3	NA	17	once	TRBJ2-1	TGTGCCAGCAGCCCAACAGGGAATTACTTCTCCTACAATGAGCAGTTCTTC	CASSPTGNYFSYNEQFF